This paragraph reports one T cell receptor (beta chain). This clone was seen once. The antigen it recognizes is unknown. Nothing much larger sits one base from this clone, and base qualities are not available. The sample comes from a study of shared clonotypes between healthy human individuals (dated by TCRdb to 2018 to 2021). Context from the whole study: A few men and a couple of women, aged 18 to 49 years, made up the cohort. To estimate repertoire size and how much clonotype sharing occurs between individuals, the study deeply sequenced the blood TCR repertoires of several healthy adults. Per donor, leukapheresis produced somewhere between about 0.85 and 8.9 billion PBMCs. Libraries were prepared and TCR repertoires were sequenced by different laboratories using diverse techniques, in order to increase sequencing depth and limit assay-specific biases. Per donor, three plates each were used for CD4 naive and CD4 memory, two for CD8 naive, and one for CD8 memory. Findings and caveats that apply to the study as a whole: When a few donors were compared, the shared fraction of clonotypes was approximately 5% for naive CD4, around 3.5% for naive CD8, more than 2% for memory CD4, and 0.3% to 0.5% for memory CD8. Larger estimated clonotype richness was generally found for naive subsets than for memory subsets. Compared with non-shared clonotypes, the clonotypes found in all four sorted-subset donors had higher generation probabilities. Even with the large sequencing depth, rarefaction of the sorted-subset datasets indicated that sequencing was incomplete. The genetic and exposure-history diversity represented was limited by the small number of donors. Pairwise subsampling indicated that sequencing depth was expected to affect the degree of clonotype sharing among donors. Sampling was restricted to blood, and TCR repertoires in tissue are likely to differ from TCR repertoires in blood.

The donors were healthy, HIV-negative adults who had no recently reported acute infections or vaccinations. Every donor was a Caucasian adult living in Nashville, Tennessee, USA. CD4+ T cells were enriched through magnetic negative selection, after which naive cells were positively selected on CD45RA and the remaining negative fraction served as the memory subset. Blood was obtained by leukapheresis, after which PBMCs were separated by Ficoll-Histopaque density gradient centrifugation and cryopreserved in liquid nitrogen vapor phase. Purity and quantity of every magnetically sorted T cell population were checked by analytical flow cytometry. Genomic DNA was isolated from each sorted fraction and quantified by UV absorbance on a Nanodrop 2000c. Using the deep immunoSEQ assay, TCR CDR3 regions were amplified from genomic DNA by multiplex PCR. Genomic DNA extracted from each cell subset was distributed evenly over all wells of several immunoSEQ 96-well plates, and each plate served as one replicate. For sorted subsets, approximately 190 ng genomic DNA, equal to about 30,000 T cell genomes, was loaded into each replicate PCR. The purified libraries were quantified using a Qubit 3.0 fluorometer, sized with a Bioanalyzer 2100, and then quantified again using the KAPA Library Quantification kit. A separate single-read 150-cycle Illumina NextSeq 550 flow cell was used to sequence each immunoSEQ 96-well plate. Per the source publication's procedure: Because the immunoSEQ output held only junctional sequences and lacked quality scores, the filtering could not match the filtering applied to full-length reads. Sequences were annotated with PyIR, a Python wrapper for IgBLAST v1.9, and V/J genes and CDR3 were assigned using IMGT germline references. Reads were removed for weak V/J assignments (E-value above 1e-6), missing CDR3, stop codons, out-of-frame junctions, or ambiguous translated residues. V3J clonotypes were defined as sequences sharing an identical inferred V gene, J gene, and CDR3 amino acid sequence. Percentage overlap between repertoires was computed as shared unique clonotypes divided by the size of the smaller repertoire. Three approaches were used to assess repertoire richness: RTK rarefaction, the Chao1 estimator, and Recon v2.1 estimates of unobserved clonotypes. OLGA was used to compute generation probabilities for all TCRbeta clonotypes that the gDNA method yielded from a handful of donors. This is the immuneACCESS table as TCRdb keeps it, with only in-frame sequences that have V and J called. A part of the clones is gone; compared with another copy, unresolved V genes explain less than half, and the rest is unexplained. D and trimming come from the DNA, and the V and J calls and clone size come from that table. For this sample the table gives some 2.3 million clones, of which approximately 95% were detected only once. Roughly 0.36% of the sample comes from the top ten.

Inclusive of the bounding cysteine and phenylalanine, the CDR3 is 15 residues long. Only CDR3 DNA is held: 45 bases, read in frame from base 1. CDR1 is given as MDHEN and CDR2 as SYDVKM, both from the germline V gene. The germline V and J ends show losses of 3 bases and 8 bases respectively, and no gene match explains 10 bases of the junction. The V and J segments used are TRBV28 and TRBJ2-1, with 7 junctional bases fitting TRBD2. The specimen was naive CD4+ T cells from PBMCs. The cell subset or site label of this sample denotes: CD45RA+ positively selected. The origin of this receptor is a man between 18 and 35 years old in good health. Some clones in this sample may be carry-over from other donors' samples. The DNA sequence is TGTGCCAGCAGTTTTCAGCGGGGCTCCTGGTATGAGCAGTTCTTC. Its amino acids are CASSFQRGSWYEQFF. The full variable domain, with segments outside the CDR3 supplied by the reference TRBV28 and TRBJ2-1 proteins, appears as DVKVTQSSRYLVKRTGEKVFLECVQDMDHENMFWYRQDPGLGLRLIYFSYDVKMKEKGDIPEGYSVSREKKERFSLILESASTNQTSMYLCASSFQRGSWYEQFFGPGTRLTVL.